The rows below give T cell receptor beta chains drawn from one sample of a study of identical twins. TCRdb recomputed calls from the 5' RACE reads with MiXCR, one row per CDR3 protein. The sample includes around 530,000 distinct CDR3 sequences, roughly 15% of them seen just once. These data were also filed under a second study, of yellow fever vaccine responses in identical twins.

The sequencing sample was made of CD4+ T cells sorted from blood. The receptors were gathered from a woman younger than 30 in good health. Each CDR3 is given with its conserved first and last residue. A D gene is named only where the DNA matches it firmly. Where a row states a size, it is once, few, many or the class of an expanded clone; other rows omit it.

CASSLRTGLAKNIQYF TGTGCCAGCAGTTTAAGGACAGGGCTAGCCAAAAACATTCAGTACTTC TRBD1 few TRBJ2-4 16 TRBV27
CASSRTRGYQETQYF TGCGCCAGCAGCCGTACCAGGGGGTACCAAGAGACCCAGTACTTC TRBD1 few TRBJ2-5 15 TRBV4-1
CASSEFSVARGPWNNEQFF TGTGCCAGCAGTGAATTCTCGGTAGCTCGGGGGCCTTGGAACAATGAGCAGTTCTTC . . TRBJ2-1 19 TRBV6-1
CASQIWNTGELFF TGCGCCAGCCAGATTTGGAACACCGGGGAGCTGTTTTTT . . TRBJ2-2 13 TRBV5-1
CASSMGVPSYNEQFF TGTGCCAGCAGCATGGGAGTGCCCTCCTACAATGAGCAGTTCTTC . . TRBJ2-1 15 TRBV27
CASSDLGRGRGEQFF TGTGCCAGCAGTGACCTTGGCAGGGGTAGGGGTGAGCAGTTCTTC . . TRBJ2-1 15 TRBV6-4
CASSSVYGATEQFF TGTGCCAGCAGCTCCGTATACGGGGCAACTGAGCAGTTCTTC . . TRBJ2-1 14 TRBV7-3
CASSRTSGGTYNEQFF TGTGCCAGCAGCCGAACTAGCGGGGGGACCTACAATGAGCAGTTCTTC TRBD2 few TRBJ2-1 16 TRBV11-2
CSAIRLAGEPYEQYF TGCAGTGCTATCCGACTAGCGGGCGAACCCTACGAGCAGTACTTC TRBD2 many TRBJ2-7 15 TRBV20-1
CASNQGQGKYNEQFF TGTGCCAGCAACCAGGGACAGGGAAAATACAATGAGCAGTTCTTC TRBD1 few TRBJ2-1 15 TRBV12-3/TRBV12-4